These 18 T cell receptor beta chains came from one sample sequenced in a study of graft-versus-host responses after intestinal transplantation. TCRdb's table, derived via immunoSEQ multiplex PCR, lists solely in-frame clones and lacks some. The sample includes around 93,000 clones, about 90% of them seen just once. What these receptors recognize is not known. The source material was unstimulated CD8+ T cells sorted from spleen or lymph node cells, sampled before intestinal transplant. These receptors originate from a human donor who received an intestinal transplant.

V gene TRBV6-5 combines with J gene TRBJ1-1; tentatively, D is TRBD1 (6 bases). Trimming took off 6 bases at V and 6 bases at J, with 17 bases between the two ends. Germline V CDR1 and CDR2: MNHEY, SVGAGI. The CDR3 sequence is 14 residues long. In DNA form, the CDR3 reads TGTGCCAGCAGACCACTTCAGGGGAGCTCTGAAGCTTTCTTT. It codes for CASRPLQGSSEAFF.

CDR3 loop: CASKGLREQYF. The CDR3 region has the DNA TGTGCCAGCAAGGGACTCCGCGAGCAGTACTTC. The rearrangement joins TRBV28 to TRBJ2-7; the D gene is possibly TRBD2 (6 bases). Looked up from germline, CDR1 is MDHEN and CDR2 is SYDVKM. This CDR3 is 11 amino acids long. Trimming pared 7 bases from V and 6 bases from J, leaving 10 bases between.

V is TRBV7-9 and J is TRBJ1-4; D unclear. There are 16 residues in the CDR3. Trimming removed 5 bases from V and 4 bases from J, with 17 bases in between. Germline V lookup: CDR1 SEHNR, CDR2 FQNEAQ (reference sequence). The CDR3 loop is CASSLRANSLNEKLFF. The DNA for the CDR3 is TGTGCCAGCAGCCTCCGGGCAAATAGCCTTAATGAAAAACTGTTTTTT. Full variable domain (rest looked up from reference TRBV7-9 and TRBJ1-4): DTGVSQNPRHKITKRGQNVTFRCDPISEHNRLYWYRQTLGQGPEFLTYFQNEAQLEKSRLLSDRFSAERPKGSFSTLEIQRTEQGDSAMYLCASSLRANSLNEKLFFGSGTQLSVL.

This clone has only one observation. The CDR3 loop is CASSLYQDSNQPQHF. Written as DNA, the CDR3 is TGTGCCAGCAGTTTATACCAGGATAGCAATCAGCCCCAGCATTTT. This chain connects TRBV28 to TRBJ1-5; D not certain. Germline V gene lookup returns CDR1 MDHEN and CDR2 SYDVKM. CDR3 length: 15 amino acids. V lost 1 base, J lost 0 bases, and 7 bases lay in between.

This rearrangement joins TRBV7-6 to TRBJ2-3; D is undetermined. V was clipped by 5 bases and J by 0 bases, with 12 bases between them. CDR3 length: 15 amino acids. CDR1 and CDR2 (germline): SGHVS, FNYEAQ. The CDR3 nucleotides are TGTGCCAGCAGCCACACCTCAGTTAGCACAGATACGCAGTATTTT. Amino acid sequence: CASSHTSVSTDTQYF. Filled out from reference TRBV7-6 and TRBJ2-3, the complete variable domain reads GAGVSQSPRYKVTKRGQDVALRCDPISGHVSLYWYRQALGQGPEFLTYFNYEAQQDKSGLPNDRFSAERPEGSISTLTIQRTEQRDSAMYRCASSHTSVSTDTQYFGPGTRLTVL.

J is TRBJ2-3 and V is TRBV27; TRBD1 or TRBD2 may be the D gene (6 bases each). V lost 3 bases and J 0 bases, leaving 10 bases between the germline ends. The CDR3 contains 15 residues. Germline V lookup: CDR1 MNHEY, CDR2 SMNVEV (reference sequence). The CDR3 spells CASSFLGGSTDTQYF. The CDR3 bases are TGTGCCAGCAGTTTTCTGGGGGGCAGCACAGATACGCAGTATTTT.

V and J are TRBV7-2 and TRBJ2-1; 12 positions agree with TRBD2. In germline, CDR1 is SGHTA, CDR2 FQGNSA. With V trimmed by 6 bases and J by 5 bases, 8 bases remained unmatched. CDR3 length equals 16 residues. The CDR3 here is CASSPSTSGGDNEQFF. The CDR3 DNA is TGTGCCAGCAGTCCTTCGACTAGCGGGGGAGACAATGAGCAGTTCTTC.

The V and J genes are TRBV28 and TRBJ1-5; D may be TRBD1 (5 bases). V was clipped by 2 bases and J by 6 bases, with 11 bases between them. Germline V gene sequence: CDR1 MDHEN, CDR2 SYDVKM. There are 14 residues in the CDR3. The CDR3 coding sequence is TGTGCCAGCAGTTTAGAAGGGGATCTTCAGCCCCAGCATTTT. This sequence encodes CASSLEGDLQPQHF.

The gene calls are TRBV15 and TRBJ2-1, with D possibly being TRBD1 or TRBD2 (5 bases each). The CDR3 extends over 16 amino acids. In germline, CDR1 is LNHNV, CDR2 YYDKDF (reference sequence). The germline V and J ends were trimmed by 0 bases and 8 bases, with 17 bases remaining between them. The CDR3 region is CATSRDPEGLRDEQFF. For the CDR3, the DNA is TGTGCCACCAGCAGAGACCCCGAGGGCCTCAGGGATGAGCAGTTCTTC.

V and J are TRBV11-2 and TRBJ1-6; possible D gene TRBD1, 6 bases. V dropped 5 bases and J dropped 0 bases, with 14 bases sitting between them. Germline lookup yields CDR1 SGHAT and CDR2 FQNNGV. This CDR3 is built from 17 residues. CDR3 DNA: TGTGCCAGCAGCCCAGGACAGCTTAGCTCCTATAATTCACCCCTCCACTTT. This sequence encodes CASSPGQLSSYNSPLHF.

The CDR3 bases are TGTGCCAGCAGTCCCACCCCAACACGGAATGAAAAACTGTTTTTT. The encoded protein is CASSPTPTRNEKLFF. V gene TRBV27 combines with J gene TRBJ1-4; D gene ambiguous. The CDR3 length is 15 residues. Per the germline V gene, CDR1 is MNHEY and CDR2 is SMNVEV (reference sequence). V gave up 5 bases and J gave up 5 bases, with 15 bases separating them.

The chain employs TRBV7-9 and TRBJ1-3, with D maybe TRBD1 (5 bases). Germline CDR1 reads SEHNR; CDR2 reads FQNEAQ (reference sequence). The length of the CDR3 is 17 residues. Trimming pared 3 bases from V and 0 bases from J, leaving 15 bases between. Here the CDR3 DNA reads TGTGCCAGCAGCTTGGGGCCGGGACGCAACTCTGGAAACACCATATATTTT. Amino acids: CASSLGPGRNSGNTIYF.

The chain carries TRBV5-1 and TRBJ2-7; D unclear. The CDR3 totals 15 residues. Trimming took 0 bases from V and 2 from J, leaving 12 bases between them. Germline CDR1 and CDR2: SGHRS and YFSETQ. This CDR3 is CASSLAPGLPYEQYF. CDR3 nucleotides: TGCGCCAGCAGCTTGGCACCTGGGCTGCCCTACGAGCAGTACTTC.

The CDR3 region is CASSRDTNTGELFF. DNA of the CDR3: TGTGCCAGCAGCCGGGACACGAACACCGGGGAGCTGTTTTTT. The V gene is TRBV6-6, the J gene TRBJ2-2, with a tentative D call TRBD1 (6 bases). Germline V gene data show CDR1 as MNHNY and CDR2 as SVGAGI (reference sequence). CDR3 size: 14 residues. V was pared by 6 bases and J by 0 bases, with 8 bases between.

The rearrangement joins TRBV5-4 to TRBJ2-7; D is possibly TRBD1 or TRBD2 (5 bases each). The CDR3 extends over 13 amino acids. Per the germline V gene, CDR1 is SGHNT and CDR2 is YYREEE (reference sequence). Trimming pared 1 base from V and 4 bases from J, leaving 9 bases between. The CDR3 loop reads CASSLQGGYEQYF. DNA of the CDR3: TGTGCCAGCAGCTTGCAGGGCGGGTACGAGCAGTACTTC.

This sequence joins TRBV6-5 and TRBJ2-7, with 10 positions matching TRBD2. This CDR3 has 15 amino acids. Germline CDR1 is MNHEY and CDR2 is SVGAGI. The V gene end was trimmed by 6 bases and the J gene end by 2 bases; junction bases not matched to a gene: 7. The CDR3 is CASREIAGGTYEQYF. CDR3 nucleotide sequence: TGTGCCAGCAGGGAAATAGCGGGGGGTACCTACGAGCAGTACTTC.

V is TRBV7-6 and J is TRBJ2-7; 7 bases are shared with TRBD2. The CDR3 is 15 residues long. Germline CDR1 SGHVS, CDR2 FNYEAQ. J gave up 0 bases and V 0 bases, and 2 bases lay outside the gene matches. The CDR3 nucleotides are TGTGCCAGCAGCTTAGCTCCGGGGGGCTCCTACGAGCAGTACTTC. Its translation: CASSLAPGGSYEQYF.

The J gene is TRBJ2-2, the V gene TRBV2; 7 nucleotides agree with TRBD2. CDR1 is SNHLY and CDR2 is FYNNEI in the germline V gene. V lost 4 bases and J lost 8; bases outside the gene matches: 10. The CDR3 spans 15 residues. CDR3 region: CASSAGGVRYGELFF. The CDR3 DNA follows: TGTGCCAGCAGTGCGGGGGGAGTTAGGTATGGGGAGCTGTTTTTT.